Shown below are 14 T cell receptor beta chains from a single sample sequenced in a study of blood T cell repertoires in COVID-19. Clones were sequenced by immunoSEQ multiplex PCR, and TCRdb holds only the in-frame ones, with some missing. The data show about 180,000 clones, with 80% to 85% seen just once and 12% held by the top ten. Sequencing was performed on peripheral blood. Receptors originate from a woman older than 75 with COVID-19, enrolled during active disease.

The rearrangement uses TRBV3-1 (or the pseudogene TRBV3-2) and TRBJ2-2; 12 bases align to TRBD2. The trim removed 5 bases at V and 3 bases at J, leaving 19 bases unmatched. The CDR3 has 21 amino acids. Germline loops: CDR1 LGHDT, CDR2 YNNKEL (reference sequence). CDR3 sequence (DNA): TGTGCCAGCAGCTTCCCTTTTTCGGGGCTAGCGGGGGGGCCGGACACCGGGGAGCTGTTTTTT. Translated: CASSFPFSGLAGGPDTGELFF.

The rearrangement uses TRBV29-1 and TRBJ2-7; TRBD2 matches 11 bases. Germline lookup yields CDR1 SQVTM and CDR2 ANQGSEA. The CDR3 covers 13 residues. Trimming removed 3 bases from V and 2 bases from J; junction bases left unmatched: 0. The CDR3 spells CSVETSGAYEQYF. CDR3 DNA sequence: TGCAGCGTTGAGACTAGCGGGGCCTACGAGCAGTACTTC.

The chain has TRBV7-8 and TRBJ2-2, with 7 positions matching TRBD2. From germline, CDR1 is SGHVS and CDR2 FQNEAQ. V shed 4 bases, J shed 4 bases, and the junction held 6 bases outside the gene matches. This CDR3 is 15 amino acids long. The CDR3 spells CASSSGSGVTGELFF. DNA for the CDR3: TGTGCCAGCAGCTCTGGAAGCGGGGTCACCGGGGAGCTGTTTTTT.

The CDR3 loop reads CASSSQGDYGYTF. The CDR3 DNA follows: TGCGCCAGCAGCTCACAGGGGGACTATGGCTACACCTTC. V and J are TRBV5-1 and TRBJ1-2, with 8 bases fitting TRBD1. The CDR3 has 13 amino acids. Trimming removed 3 bases from V and 3 bases from J; junction bases left unmatched: 1. Germline CDR1 is SGHRS and CDR2 is YFSETQ.

V is TRBV24-1 and J is TRBJ2-7, with 8 bases matching TRBD1. The junction had 4 bases not matched to a gene; V was cut back by 2 bases and J by 2 bases. CDR1 and CDR2 from the germline V gene are KGHDR and SFDVKD. This CDR3 contains 15 residues. The CDR3 coding sequence is TGTGCCACCAGTGATTCGACAGGGGCGACCTACGAGCAGTACTTC. Protein: CATSDSTGATYEQYF.

V gene TRBV18 combines with J gene TRBJ1-1, with 10 positions matching TRBD1. V lost 1 base, J lost 6 bases, and 5 bases stayed unmatched. Germline CDR1 is KGHSH and CDR2 is LQKENI. This CDR3 has 15 amino acids. CDR3 DNA: TGTGCCAGCTCACCACAGACAGGGGGCAGAGCTGAAGCTTTCTTT. As protein: CASSPQTGGRAEAFF. Full variable domain (remainder filled in from reference TRBV18 and TRBJ1-1): NAGVMQNPRHLVRRRGQEARLRCSPMKGHSHVYWYRQLPEEGLKFMVYLQKENIIDESGMPKERFSAEFPKEGPSILRIQQVVRGDSAAYFCASSPQTGGRAEAFFGQGTRLTVV.

The V and J genes are TRBV4-3 and TRBJ1-1, with TRBD1 matching 11 bases. Trimming removed 4 bases from V and 7 bases from J; junction bases left unmatched: 5. The CDR3 consists of 14 residues. The germline V gene has CDR1 LGHNA and CDR2 YSLEER. The CDR3 reads CASSPDRGQGEAFF. CDR3 in DNA: TGCGCCAGCAGCCCGGACAGGGGGCAAGGTGAAGCTTTCTTT.

The chain uses TRBV4-1 and TRBJ2-2; weak D call: TRBD1 (6 bases). CDR3 size: 14 residues. V lost 3 bases and J 7 bases, leaving 12 bases between the germline ends. Germline assignment: CDR1 MGHRA and CDR2 YSYEKL. CDR3 in DNA: TGCGCCAGCAGCCATTCAGGGGCGGGCGGGGAGCTGTTTTTT. Protein product: CASSHSGAGGELFF.

This chain links TRBV27 with TRBJ2-3; 9 bases are shared with TRBD1. This CDR3 comprises 17 residues. V was clipped by 1 base and J by 2 bases; unmatched bases: 7. Germline lookup yields CDR1 MNHEY and CDR2 SMNVEV (reference sequence). DNA of the CDR3: TGTGCCAGCAGTTTATGGGGACAGGGTGGACACACAGATACGCAGTATTTT. Encoded protein: CASSLWGQGGHTDTQYF.

V is TRBV27 and J is TRBJ2-7; 10 bases agree with TRBD2. The CDR3 has 18 residues. CDR1 is MNHEY, CDR2 SMNVEV, per germline (reference sequence). V shed 2 bases, J shed 3 bases, and the junction held 13 bases outside the gene matches. The CDR3 sequence is CASSLRPQTSGVGYEQYF. The DNA of the CDR3 is TGTGCCAGCAGTTTACGCCCCCAAACTAGCGGGGTAGGCTACGAGCAGTACTTC.

This clone was seen once. CDR3 in amino acids: CASSQENQIYGYTF. Written as DNA, the CDR3 is TGTGCCAGCAGCCAAGAGAACCAGATCTATGGCTACACCTTC. V gene TRBV3-1 (or the pseudogene TRBV3-2) combines with J gene TRBJ1-2; D gene uncertain. Germline V gene data show CDR1 as LGHDT and CDR2 as YNNKEL (reference sequence). The CDR3 extends over 14 amino acids. Trimming left V 0 bases short and J 4 bases short, with 9 bases between.

V gene TRBV12-3 or TRBV12-4 combines with J gene TRBJ2-7; D is possibly TRBD1 (6 bases). V was trimmed by 3 bases and J by 2 bases, leaving 8 bases between them. The CDR3 has 13 residues. CDR3 sequence reads: CASSFWDTYEQYF. The CDR3, as DNA: TGTGCCAGCAGTTTCTGGGACACCTACGAGCAGTACTTC.

The DNA for the CDR3 is TGCGCCAGCAGCCAAGATTCAGGACTAGCGGGGGCCTACGAGCAGTACTTC. Encoded protein: CASSQDSGLAGAYEQYF. The chain couples TRBV4-3 to TRBJ2-7; 13 bases map to TRBD2. Per the germline V gene, CDR1 is LGHNA and CDR2 is YSLEER. This CDR3 contains 17 residues. Losses at the gene ends were 0 bases for V and 2 bases for J; bases not matched to a gene: 4.

The rearrangement uses TRBV19 and TRBJ2-3; the D is unclear. The CDR3 spans 14 residues. CDR1 LNHDA and CDR2 SQIVND come from the germline V gene (reference sequence). Trimming removed 3 bases from V and 0 bases from J, with 7 bases in between. CDR3: CASSIQTSTDTQYF. CDR3 DNA sequence: TGTGCCAGTAGTATCCAAACTAGCACAGATACGCAGTATTTT. Filled out from reference TRBV19 and TRBJ2-3, the complete variable domain reads DGGITQSPKYLFRKEGQNVTLSCEQNLNHDAMYWYRQDPGQGLRLIYYSQIVNDFQKGDIAEGYSVSREKKESFPLTVTSAQKNPTAFYLCASSIQTSTDTQYFGPGTRLTVL.